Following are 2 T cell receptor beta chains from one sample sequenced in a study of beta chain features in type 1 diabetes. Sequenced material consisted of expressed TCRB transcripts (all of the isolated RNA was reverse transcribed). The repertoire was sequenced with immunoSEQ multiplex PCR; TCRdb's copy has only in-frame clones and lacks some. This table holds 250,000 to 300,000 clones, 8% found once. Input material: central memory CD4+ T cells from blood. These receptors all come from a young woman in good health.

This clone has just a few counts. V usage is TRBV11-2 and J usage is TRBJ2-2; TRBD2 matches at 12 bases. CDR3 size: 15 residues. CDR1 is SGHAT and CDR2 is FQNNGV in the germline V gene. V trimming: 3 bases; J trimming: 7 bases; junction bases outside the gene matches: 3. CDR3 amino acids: CASSLTSGRHGELFF. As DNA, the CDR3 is TGTGCCAGCAGCTTGACTAGCGGGAGACACGGGGAGCTGTTTTTT.

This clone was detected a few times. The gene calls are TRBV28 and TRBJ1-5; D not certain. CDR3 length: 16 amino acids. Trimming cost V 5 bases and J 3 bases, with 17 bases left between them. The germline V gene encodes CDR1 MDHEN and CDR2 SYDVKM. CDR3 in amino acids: CASSGLYMSINQPQHF. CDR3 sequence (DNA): TGTGCCAGCAGTGGTTTGTACATGTCGATCAATCAGCCCCAGCATTTT.